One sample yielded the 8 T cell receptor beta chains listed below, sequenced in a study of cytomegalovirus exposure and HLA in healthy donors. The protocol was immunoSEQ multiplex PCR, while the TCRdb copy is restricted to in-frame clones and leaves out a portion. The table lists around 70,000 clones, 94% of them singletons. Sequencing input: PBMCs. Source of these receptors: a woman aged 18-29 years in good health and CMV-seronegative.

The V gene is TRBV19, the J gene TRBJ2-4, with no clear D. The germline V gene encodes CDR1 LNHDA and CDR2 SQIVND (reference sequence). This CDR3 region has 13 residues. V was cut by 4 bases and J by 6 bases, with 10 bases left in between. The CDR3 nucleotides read TGTGCCAGTAGTAATCAGAACAGAAACATTCAGTACTTC. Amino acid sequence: CASSNQNRNIQYF.

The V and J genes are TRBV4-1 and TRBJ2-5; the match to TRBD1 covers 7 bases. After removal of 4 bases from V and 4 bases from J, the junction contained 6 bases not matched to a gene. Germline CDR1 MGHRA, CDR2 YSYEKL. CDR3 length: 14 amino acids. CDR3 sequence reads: CASSPETGVETQYF. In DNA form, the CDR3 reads TGCGCCAGCAGCCCCGAAACAGGGGTAGAGACCCAGTACTTC.

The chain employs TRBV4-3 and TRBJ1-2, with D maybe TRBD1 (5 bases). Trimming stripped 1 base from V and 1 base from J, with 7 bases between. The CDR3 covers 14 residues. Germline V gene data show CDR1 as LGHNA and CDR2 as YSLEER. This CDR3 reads CASSQGGGNYGYTF. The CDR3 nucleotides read TGCGCCAGCAGCCAAGGGGGCGGTAACTATGGCTACACCTTC.

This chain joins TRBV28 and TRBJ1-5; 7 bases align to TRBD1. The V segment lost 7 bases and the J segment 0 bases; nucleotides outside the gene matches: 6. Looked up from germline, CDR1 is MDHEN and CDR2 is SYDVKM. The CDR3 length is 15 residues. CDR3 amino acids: CASKARQGSNQPQHF. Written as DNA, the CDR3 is TGTGCCAGCAAGGCTCGACAGGGTAGCAATCAGCCCCAGCATTTT.

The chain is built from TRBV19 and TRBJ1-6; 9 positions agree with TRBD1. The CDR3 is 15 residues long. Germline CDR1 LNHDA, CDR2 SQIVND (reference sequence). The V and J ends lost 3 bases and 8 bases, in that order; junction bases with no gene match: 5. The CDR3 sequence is CASSIPTGGHSPLHF. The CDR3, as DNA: TGTGCCAGTAGTATCCCGACAGGGGGTCATTCACCCCTCCACTTT.

CDR3 loop: CASSAGREYNEQFF. CDR3 DNA: TGTGCCAGCAGCGCAGGAAGGGAGTACAATGAGCAGTTCTTC. The chain employs TRBV6-1 and TRBJ2-1; maybe TRBD2 (5 bases). Trimming removed 6 bases from V and 4 bases from J, with 13 bases in between. This CDR3 is 14 amino acids long. In germline, CDR1 is MNHNS, CDR2 SASEGT.

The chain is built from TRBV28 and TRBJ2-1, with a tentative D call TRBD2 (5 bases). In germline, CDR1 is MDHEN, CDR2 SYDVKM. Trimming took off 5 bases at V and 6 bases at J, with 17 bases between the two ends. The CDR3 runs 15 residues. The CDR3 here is CASSEPGWVSNEQFF. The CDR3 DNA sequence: TGTGCCAGCAGTGAACCGGGGTGGGTCAGCAATGAGCAGTTCTTC.

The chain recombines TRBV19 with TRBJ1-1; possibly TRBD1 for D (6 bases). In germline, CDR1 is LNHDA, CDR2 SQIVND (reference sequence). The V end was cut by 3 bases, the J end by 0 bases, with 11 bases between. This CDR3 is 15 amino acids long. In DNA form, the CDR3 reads TGTGCCAGTAGTATTAGCAGGGGCGTGAACACTGAAGCTTTCTTT. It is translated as CASSISRGVNTEAFF.